This T cell receptor beta chain was recovered during a study of OX40 agonist ivuxolimab in advanced cancers. With regard to the full study: Ivuxolimab, which targeted the costimulatory receptor OX40 (CD134), was an agonistic, fully human IgG2 monoclonal antibody. Intravenous ivuxolimab was administered to patients every 2 weeks at six dose levels: 0.01, 0.1, 0.3, 1.5, 3 and 10 mg/kg. Among the 50 to 55 dose-escalation patients, around 19 had hepatocellular carcinoma, roughly 15 melanoma, 9 renal cell carcinoma and 9 head and neck cancer. A male proportion of roughly 80% and a mean age of around 60 years, ranging from roughly 23 to 79, were recorded for the dose-escalation cohort. Prior anti-PD-1, anti-PD-L1 or anti-CTLA-4 therapy was permitted, and approximately 42% of dose-escalation patients had received checkpoint inhibitors. Three dose-escalation patients achieved partial responses, one with hepatocellular carcinoma and two with cutaneous melanoma. Peripheral TCRbeta sequencing was intended to test whether TCR sequence diversity was altered and clonal T-cell expansion was caused by ivuxolimab. The paper reports the monotherapy dose-escalation portion (N of about 54 patients) of the phase I ivuxolimab trial. Study-level results and caveats: Low levels of normalized T-cell clonal expansion were also seen in some patients who did not respond. On average, CD8+ T cells showed more expanded clones than CD4+ T cells after ivuxolimab. Which antigens the clonally expanded peripheral T cells were specific for was not determined. Clonal expansion of both CD4+ and CD8+ blood T cells was observed from baseline to week 6 at doses 0.1 to 3.0 mg/kg. In partial responders in the 0.1-3.0 mg/kg groups, normalized peripheral clonal expansion was found to be among the lowest, especially among CD8+ T cells.

Genomic DNA was extracted from sorted cells for sequencing of the TCRbeta CDR3 region. TCRbeta CDR3 regions were sequenced using the immunoSEQ Assay. TCRdb re-hosts the immuneACCESS table, in-frame sequences only. Its copies lack some clones; in the studies checked, an unresolved V gene accounts for under half of them, and the cause for the rest is not known. The sample contains 45,000 to 65,000 clones, 88% of them found a single time. The top ten clonotypes cover 11% of the sample. Compared with germline, V lacks 5 bases and J lacks 4 bases; bases without a gene match: 10. The CDR3 goes from the cysteine to the phenylalanine over 16 residues. Only the CDR3 portion is preserved as DNA: 48 bases, with reading frame beginning at the first base. Sequences SGHTA (CDR1) and FQGNSA (CDR2) are obtained from the germline V gene. The trial excluded patients who had a history of autoimmune disease or who were on systemic immunosuppression. Peripheral blood for TCR sequencing was drawn from every dose cohort at baseline, at cycle 4 day 1 and at cycle 7 day 1. The samples were taken from a phase I, first-in-human, multicenter, open-label dose-escalation trial of ivuxolimab. The trial enrolled adults with locally advanced or metastatic head and neck squamous cell, hepatocellular, melanoma or renal cell carcinoma. CD4+ and CD8+ T cells were sorted separately from peripheral blood before TCR sequencing.

A remark on this clone: Its antigen is currently not known. Per-base quality was not reported, and no clone a single base away is much larger than it.

The sequence joins TRBV7-2 to TRBJ2-2; the junction holds 7 bases that match TRBD1. The starting material was CD4+ or CD8+ T cells sorted from blood, obtained in a trial of the OX40 agonist ivuxolimab. The TCR was taken from an adult with an advanced solid tumor such as melanoma, head and neck, liver or kidney cancer. The sequence in DNA is TGTGCCAGCAGCCCGGTGACAGGGTCTTTCACCGGGGAGCTGTTTTTT. This gives the protein CASSPVTGSFTGELFF.